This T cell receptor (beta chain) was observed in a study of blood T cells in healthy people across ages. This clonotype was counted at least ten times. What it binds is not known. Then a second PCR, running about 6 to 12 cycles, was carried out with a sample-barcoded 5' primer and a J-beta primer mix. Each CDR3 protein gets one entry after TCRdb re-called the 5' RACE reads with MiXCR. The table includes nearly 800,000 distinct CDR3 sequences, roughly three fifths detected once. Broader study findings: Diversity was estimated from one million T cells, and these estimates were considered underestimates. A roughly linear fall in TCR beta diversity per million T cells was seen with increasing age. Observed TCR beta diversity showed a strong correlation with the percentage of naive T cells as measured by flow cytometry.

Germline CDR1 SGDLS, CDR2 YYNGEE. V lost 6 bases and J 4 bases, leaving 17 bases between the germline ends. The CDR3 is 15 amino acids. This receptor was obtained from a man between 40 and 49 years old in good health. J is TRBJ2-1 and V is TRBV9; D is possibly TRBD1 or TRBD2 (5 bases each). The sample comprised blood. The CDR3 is CASKRFPGQYNEQFF. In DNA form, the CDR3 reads TGTGCCAGCAAGCGATTTCCGGGGCAGTACAATGAGCAGTTCTTC. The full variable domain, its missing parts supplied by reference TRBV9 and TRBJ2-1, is DSGVTQTPKHLITATGQRVTLRCSPRSGDLSVYWYQQSLDQGLQFLIQYYNGEERAKGNILERFSAQQFPDLHSELNLSSLELGDSALYFCASKRFPGQYNEQFFGPGTRLTVL.